This TCR beta chain was identified in a study of shared clonotypes between healthy human individuals. Into CD45RA+ naive and CD45RA-negative memory subsets, the CD4+ cells were split. CDR3 length equals 14 residues. The V gene lost 0 bases and the J gene lost 3 bases, with 10 bases spanning the gap. CDR1 and CDR2 from the germline V gene are SGHTS and YDEGEE. Notes on the study in general: Despite large depth, sorted-subset datasets appeared incompletely sequenced.

Profiling relied on immunoSEQ multiplex PCR, and the TCRdb table lists in-frame clones only, not all of them. The profile covers over 850,000 clones, with around three quarters appearing a single time and roughly 0.61% taken by the ten largest. Of note for this clone: Its antigen remains unidentified.

Sequencing input: memory CD4+ T cells from PBMCs. The sample's subset: CD45RA-negative fraction. The receptor was isolated from a man between 18 and 35 years old in good health. Some clones in this sample may be carry-over from other donors' samples. This chain joins TRBV5-8 and TRBJ2-7; tentative D call: TRBD2 (6 bases). The CDR3: CASSLAVGSYEQYF. CDR3 nucleotide sequence: TGTGCCAGCAGCTTGGCCGTCGGGAGCTACGAGCAGTACTTC.